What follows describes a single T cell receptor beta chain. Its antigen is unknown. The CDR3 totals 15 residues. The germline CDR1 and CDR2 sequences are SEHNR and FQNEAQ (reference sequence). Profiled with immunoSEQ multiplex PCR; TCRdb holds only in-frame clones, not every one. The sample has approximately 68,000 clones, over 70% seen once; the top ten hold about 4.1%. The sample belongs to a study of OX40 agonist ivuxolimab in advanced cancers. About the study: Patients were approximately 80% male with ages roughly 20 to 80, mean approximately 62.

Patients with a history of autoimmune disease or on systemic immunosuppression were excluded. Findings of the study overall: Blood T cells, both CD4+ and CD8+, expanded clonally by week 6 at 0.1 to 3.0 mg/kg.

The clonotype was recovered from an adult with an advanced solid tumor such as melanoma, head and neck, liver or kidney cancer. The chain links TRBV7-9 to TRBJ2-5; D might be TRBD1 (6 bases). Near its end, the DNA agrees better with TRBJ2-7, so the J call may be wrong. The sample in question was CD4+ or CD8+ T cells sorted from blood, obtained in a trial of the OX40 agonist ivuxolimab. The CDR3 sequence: CASTPSGTPTYEQYF. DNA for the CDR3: TGTGCCAGCACCCCCTCCGGGACACCTACCTACGAGCAGTACTTC.